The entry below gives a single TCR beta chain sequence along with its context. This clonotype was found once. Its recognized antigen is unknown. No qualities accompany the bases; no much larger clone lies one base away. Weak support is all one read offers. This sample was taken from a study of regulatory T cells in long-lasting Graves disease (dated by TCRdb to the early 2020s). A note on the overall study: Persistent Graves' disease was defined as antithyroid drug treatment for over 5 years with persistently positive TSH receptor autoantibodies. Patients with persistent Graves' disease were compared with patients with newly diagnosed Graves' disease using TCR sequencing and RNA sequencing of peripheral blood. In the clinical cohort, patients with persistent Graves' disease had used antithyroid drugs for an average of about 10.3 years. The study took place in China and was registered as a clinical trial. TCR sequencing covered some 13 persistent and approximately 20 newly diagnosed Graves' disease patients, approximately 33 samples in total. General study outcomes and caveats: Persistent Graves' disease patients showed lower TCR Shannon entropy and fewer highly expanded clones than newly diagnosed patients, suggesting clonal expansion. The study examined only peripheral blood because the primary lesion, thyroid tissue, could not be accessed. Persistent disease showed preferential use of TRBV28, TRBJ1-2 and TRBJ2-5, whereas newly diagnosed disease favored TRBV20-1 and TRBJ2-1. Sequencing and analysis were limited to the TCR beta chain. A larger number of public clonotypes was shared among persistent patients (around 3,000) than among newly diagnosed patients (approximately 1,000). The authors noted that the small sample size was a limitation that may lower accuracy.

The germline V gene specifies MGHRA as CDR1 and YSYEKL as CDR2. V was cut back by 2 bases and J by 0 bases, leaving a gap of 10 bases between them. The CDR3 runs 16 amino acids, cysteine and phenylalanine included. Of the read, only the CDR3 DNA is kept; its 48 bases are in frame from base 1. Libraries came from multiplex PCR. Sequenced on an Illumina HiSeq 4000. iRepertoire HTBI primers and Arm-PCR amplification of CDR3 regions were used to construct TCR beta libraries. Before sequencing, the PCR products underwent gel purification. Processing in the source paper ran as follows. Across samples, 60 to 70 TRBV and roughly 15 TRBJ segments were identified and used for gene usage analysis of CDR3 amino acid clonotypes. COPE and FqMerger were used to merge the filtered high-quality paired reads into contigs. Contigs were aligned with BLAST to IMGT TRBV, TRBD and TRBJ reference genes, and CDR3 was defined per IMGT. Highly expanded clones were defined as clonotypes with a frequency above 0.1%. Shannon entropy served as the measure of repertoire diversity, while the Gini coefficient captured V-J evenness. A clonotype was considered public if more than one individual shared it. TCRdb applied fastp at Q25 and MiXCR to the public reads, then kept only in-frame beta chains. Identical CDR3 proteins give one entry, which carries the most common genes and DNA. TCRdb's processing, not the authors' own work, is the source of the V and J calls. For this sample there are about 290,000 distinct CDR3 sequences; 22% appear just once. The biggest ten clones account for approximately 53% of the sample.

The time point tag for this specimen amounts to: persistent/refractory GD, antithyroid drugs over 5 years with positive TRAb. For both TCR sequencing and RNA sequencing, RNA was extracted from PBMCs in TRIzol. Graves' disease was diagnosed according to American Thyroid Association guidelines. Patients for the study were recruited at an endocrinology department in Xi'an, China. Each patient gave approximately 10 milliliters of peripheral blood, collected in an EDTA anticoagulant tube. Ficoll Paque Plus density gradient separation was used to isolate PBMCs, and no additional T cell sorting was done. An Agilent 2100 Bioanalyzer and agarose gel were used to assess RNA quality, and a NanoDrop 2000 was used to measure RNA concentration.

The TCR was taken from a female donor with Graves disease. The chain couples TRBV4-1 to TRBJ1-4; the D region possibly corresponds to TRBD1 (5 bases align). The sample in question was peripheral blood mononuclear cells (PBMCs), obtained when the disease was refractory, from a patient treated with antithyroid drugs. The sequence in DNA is TGCGCCAGCAGCCAACTTACAGGCCCAACTAATGAAAAACTGTTTTTT. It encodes CASSQLTGPTNEKLFF.